The clone carrying this T cell receptor beta chain was seen at least ten times. Antigen unknown. This entry comes from a study of neurological immune-mediated disorders. Whole-study findings and limits: Private repertoires in all groups were suggested by the finding that expanded clones across subjects shared no CDR3 amino acid sequences. Multiple sclerosis patients had less TCR clonal expansion than even healthy controls, unlike HTLV-1-associated myelopathy.

Germline CDR1 is SGHTA and CDR2 is FQGNSA. The CDR3 length is 17 residues. V lost 5 bases to trimming and J lost 7 bases; unmatched junction nucleotides: 17. PBMCs numbering 2 million and stored at -80 C yielded the unsorted libraries. TCRdb passed the 5' RACE reads through MiXCR, listing each CDR3 protein once. The table records 50,000 to 75,000 distinct CDR3 sequences, over 4% of them present only once. The V and J genes are TRBV7-2 and TRBJ2-1; 7 bases line up with TRBD1. The clonotype comes from a man in his forties or fifties with multiple sclerosis. The sample comprised PBMCs. The CDR3 here is CASSEEVMRQGRNEQFF. The CDR3 nucleotides read TGTGCCAGCAGCGAAGAGGTTATGAGACAGGGACGGAATGAGCAGTTCTTC.